A selection of T cell receptor beta chains follows, all from one sample in a study of blood T cells in healthy people across ages. MiXCR, run by TCRdb on the 5' RACE reads, gives a single entry per CDR3 protein. The sample has fewer than 2,000,000 distinct CDR3 sequences, about 31% seen once. The source material was blood. The receptors come from a woman aged 25 to 39 in good health. CDR3s include the opening cysteine and the closing phenylalanine or tryptophan. A D gene is named only where the DNA matches it firmly. Only part of the rows carry a size: once, few, many, or a class if the clone is expanded.

clone size | J gene | V gene | D gene | CDR3 DNA | CDR3 protein
. | TRBJ2-3 | TRBV20-1 | TRBD1 | TGCAGTGCTAGGGGCAGCAGGGGGCATTGGACAGATACGCAGTATTTT | CSARGSRGHWTDTQYF
. | TRBJ2-1 | TRBV13 | TRBD1 | TGTGCCAGCAGTACGGGACAGGGATACAATGAGCAGTTCTTC | CASSTGQGYNEQFF
. | TRBJ1-1 | TRBV3-1 | . | TGTGCCAGCAGCCCCCTAACTACCCTGAACACTGAAGCTTTCTTT | CASSPLTTLNTEAFF
. | TRBJ2-3 | TRBV7-9 | . | TGTGCCAGCAGCTCAATTGCTAATGTGTGGTATTTT | CASSSIANVWYF
. | TRBJ2-7 | TRBV6-5 | . | TGTGCCAGCACCCTCCGGGCCCACGGGAACGAGCAGTACTTC | CASTLRAHGNEQYF
few | TRBJ1-2 | TRBV27 | . | TGTGCCAGCAGCGGCCAGGGTCTCCAAGGCTACACCTTC | CASSGQGLQGYTF
. | TRBJ2-3 | TRBV12-3/TRBV12-4 | . | TGTGCCAGCAGTTTAGCCCCGGGACTTACAGATACGCAGTATTTT | CASSLAPGLTDTQYF
once | TRBJ2-3 | TRBV11-2 | . | TGTGCCAGCGGTCGGGGAATTTTGCCCACAGATACGCAGTATTTT | CASGRGILPTDTQYF
few | TRBJ2-7 | TRBV4-2 | . | TGTGCCAGCAGCCCCCATGGCCTATACGAGCAGTACTTC | CASSPHGLYEQYF
. | TRBJ2-3 | TRBV20-1 | TRBD2 | TGCAGTGCTAGAGATACTAGCGGGAGTACGGGTACGCAGTATTTT | CSARDTSGSTGTQYF
once | TRBJ2-1 | TRBV5-1 | TRBD2 | TGCGCCAGCAGCCCGGGACTAGCGGGGAAAGAGGAGCAGTTCTTC | CASSPGLAGKEEQFF
. | TRBJ2-5 | TRBV20-1 | TRBD2 | TGCAGTGCCCGAGGTCCGGGACTAGCGGCCGGAGCCCAGTACTTC | CSARGPGLAAGAQYF
few | TRBJ2-1 | TRBV20-1 | . | TGCAGCGTCCGCCGAACTAGAAGTAGTAATGAGCAGTTCTTC | CSVRRTRSSNEQFF
. | TRBJ1-2 | TRBV28 | . | TGTGCCAGCAGACAGGGCAACGACTATGGCTACACCTTC | CASRQGNDYGYTF
. | TRBJ2-1 | TRBV7-3 | TRBD1 | TGTGCCAGCAGCCCCAGGACAGGGGGGAAGGATGAGCAGTTCTTC | CASSPRTGGKDEQFF
. | TRBJ1-1 | TRBV30 | . | TGTGCCCGGGTGGAACCACCTTTTGAAGCTTTCTTT | CARVEPPFEAFF
. | TRBJ1-5 | TRBV9 | . | TGTGCCAGCAGCTTAGGTGGGGGGAATGGGCCCCAGCATTTT | CASSLGGGNGPQHF
once | TRBJ1-1 | TRBV10-3 | . | TGTGCCATCTCCGGAATCGGGCCCCCTGAAGCTTTCTTT | CAISGIGPPEAFF
many | TRBJ1-1 | TRBV10-3 | . | TGTGCCATCAGTGAGGCGAACACTGAAGCTTTCTTT | CAISEANTEAFF
. | TRBJ2-2 | TRBV7-7 | . | TGTGCCAGCAGCCCAGGGGTTACCGGGGAGCTGTTTTTT | CASSPGVTGELFF
. | TRBJ2-7 | TRBV12-3/TRBV12-4 | . | TGTGTCAGCAATCGGGACGGGCAGGTCTACGAGCAGTACTTC | CVSNRDGQVYEQYF
. | TRBJ2-1 | TRBV6-1 | TRBD2 | TGTGCCAGCAGACCGGGACTAGCGGTTATCAATGAGCAGTTCTTC | CASRPGLAVINEQFF
few | TRBJ2-7 | TRBV6-1 | TRBD1 | TGTGCCAGCGAACCGACAGGGACCCTCGAGCAGTACTTC | CASEPTGTLEQYF
. | TRBJ2-3 | TRBV4-1 | . | TGCGCCAGCAGCCAAGACCGGGGGACATCCACAGGTACGCAGTATTTT | CASSQDRGTSTGTQYF
many | TRBJ1-2 | TRBV29-1 | . | TGCAGCGCGTTAAGCTCGGATGGCTACACCTTC | CSALSSDGYTF
. | TRBJ1-1 | TRBV29-1 | TRBD1 | TGCAGCGTTGACTGGACAGGGGCTCCTGAAGCTTTCTTT | CSVDWTGAPEAFF
. | TRBJ1-2 | TRBV6-5 | TRBD1 | TGTGCCAGCAGTTACTCGATGGGTGCAGACAGGGGCTTCTATGGCTACACCTTC | CASSYSMGADRGFYGYTF
few | TRBJ2-7 | TRBV25-1 | TRBD1 | TGTGCCAGCAGTGCCACAGGGGGCGACTACGAGCAGTACTTC | CASSATGGDYEQYF
many | TRBJ2-7 | TRBV29-1 | . | TGCAGCGTTGCTTTGGAGGGGCCCTACGAGCAGTACTTC | CSVALEGPYEQYF
. | TRBJ2-7 | TRBV28 | . | TGTGCCAGCAGTCCCGAGGCCATAAACTACGAGCAGTACTTC | CASSPEAINYEQYF
. | TRBJ2-3 | TRBV7-9 | TRBD1 | TGTGCCAGCAGCTTAGCGAGACAGGGAATTGCAGATACGCAGTATTTT | CASSLARQGIADTQYF
many | TRBJ2-7 | TRBV3-1 | TRBD1 | TGTGCCAGCAGCCTTCTCCCCGGGACAGGGGTGTTCGAGCAGTACTTC | CASSLLPGTGVFEQYF
. | TRBJ2-7 | TRBV6-2/TRBV6-3 | TRBD2 | TGTGCCAGCGGCCGGACTAGCGCCACCTACGAGCGGTACTTC | CASGRTSATYERYF
many | TRBJ2-7 | TRBV7-2 | . | TGTGCCAGCAGCCCCTACAGGAGTTCCTACGAGCAGTACTTC | CASSPYRSSYEQYF